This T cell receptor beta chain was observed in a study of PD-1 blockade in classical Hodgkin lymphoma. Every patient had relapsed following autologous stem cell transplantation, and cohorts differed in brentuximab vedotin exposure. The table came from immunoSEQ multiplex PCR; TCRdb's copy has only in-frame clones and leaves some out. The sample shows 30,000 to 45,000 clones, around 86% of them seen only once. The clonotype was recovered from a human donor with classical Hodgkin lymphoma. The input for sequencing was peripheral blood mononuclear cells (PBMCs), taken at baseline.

CDR3 DNA sequence: TGTGCCAGCAGTTACCCTCCCGGCTCTGGGGCCAACGTCCTGACTTTC. Protein: CASSYPPGSGANVLTF. This chain uses TRBV6-6 with TRBJ2-6; no clear D. The CDR3 has 16 residues. Deletions cut 2 bases from V and 0 bases from J, with 8 bases between. The germline gives CDR1 MNHNY, CDR2 SVGAGI (reference sequence).